The clone carrying this T cell receptor (beta chain) was seen repeatedly, ten times or more. Some clones are missing from TCRdb's copy, which holds only in-frame ones; the method was immunoSEQ multiplex PCR. The sample lists 100,000 to 150,000 clones, 88% occurring once. This record belongs to a study of T cell responses to AZD1222 COVID-19 vaccine. Trimming cost V 3 bases and J 3 bases; bases outside gene matches: 0. The CDR3 runs 13 residues. From germline, CDR1 is LGHNA and CDR2 YSLEER. This specimen consisted of peripheral blood, obtained on day 0 of AZD1222 vaccination. V gene TRBV4-3 combines with J gene TRBJ2-7; TRBD1 matches at 9 bases. This clonotype was sampled from an adult in good health. CDR3 sequence (DNA): TGCGCCAGCAGCCAGGACAGGGGCTACGAGCAGTACTTC. This gives the protein CASSQDRGYEQYF.